One and the same sample provided the 31 T cell receptor beta chains below, sequenced in a study of regulatory and conventional T cells in RAG deficiency. Sequencing was performed with immunoSEQ multiplex PCR; in TCRdb, only in-frame clones are kept and a portion is missing. In the table there are about 50,000 clones, 90% of which are singletons. Genomic DNA came from blood conventional CD4+ T cells gated CD25-low CD127-high. These data are also associated with another study on regulatory T cells. That publication notes: The primer mix had 52 TRBV and 13 TRBJ primers.

Sequenced: CD4+ effector T cells sorted from blood. Every receptor here comes from a human donor in good health.

The chain carries TRBV27 and TRBJ1-2; 7 bases map to TRBD1. Looked up from germline, CDR1 is MNHEY and CDR2 is SMNVEV (reference sequence). The length of the CDR3 is 14 residues. Germline trimming cut 1 base from V and 4 bases from J; bases unmatched to any gene: 3. The chain's CDR3 is CASSLFEGAYGYTF. The CDR3 nucleotides read TGTGCCAGCAGTTTATTTGAGGGGGCCTATGGCTACACCTTC.

V gene TRBV5-5 combines with J gene TRBJ1-1, with 7 bases aligning to TRBD1. CDR3 size: 14 residues. The J segment lost 5 bases and the V segment lost 0 bases, leaving 4 bases of the junction unmatched. CDR1 is SGHKS and CDR2 is YYEKEE in the germline V gene (reference sequence). The CDR3 protein is CASSLGGGKTEAFF. CDR3 in DNA: TGTGCCAGCAGCTTGGGAGGGGGCAAGACTGAAGCTTTCTTT.

The V call is TRBV5-8, the J call TRBJ2-3, with 11 bases that match TRBD2. Germline CDR1 reads SGHTS; CDR2 reads YDEGEE. V was clipped by 0 bases and J by 2 bases; unmatched bases: 8. The CDR3 is made up of 18 amino acids. CDR3 in DNA: TGTGCCAGCAGCTTGGCGCTCCTTAGCGGGAGGGTCACAGATACGCAGTATTTT. It is translated as CASSLALLSGRVTDTQYF. Filled out from reference TRBV5-8 and TRBJ2-3, the complete variable domain reads EAGVTQSPTHLIKTRGQQATLRCSPISGHTSVYWYQQALGLGLQFLLWYDEGEERNRGNFPPRFSGRQFPNYSSELNVNALELEDSALYLCASSLALLSGRVTDTQYFGPGTRLTVL.

The V call is TRBV7-3, the J call TRBJ2-1, with 10 bases that match TRBD1. Germline-derived CDR1 and CDR2 are SGHTA and FQGTGA. Germline trimming cut 5 bases from V and 5 bases from J; bases unmatched to any gene: 3. The CDR3 loop spans 14 amino acids. The CDR3 DNA sequence: TGTGCCAGCAGCCCGGGACAGGGGCACAATGAGCAGTTCTTC. It yields the protein CASSPGQGHNEQFF.

This chain connects TRBV10-1 to TRBJ2-7; no clear D gene. V lost 2 bases, J lost 0 bases, and 8 bases lay in between. This CDR3 contains 14 residues. CDR1 is WNHNN, CDR2 SYGVQD, per germline (reference sequence). The CDR3 DNA is TGCGCCAGCAGTGAGAGACGAGGCTCCTACGAGCAGTACTTC. It encodes CASSERRGSYEQYF.

This clone was detected only a few times. This chain uses TRBV7-9 with TRBJ1-1, with 8 bases fitting TRBD1. The J segment lost 3 bases and the V segment lost 3 bases, leaving 0 bases of the junction unmatched. CDR1 and CDR2 from the germline V gene are SEHNR and FQNEAQ (reference sequence). The CDR3 covers 13 residues. The CDR3 region is CASSLTGDTEAFF. The DNA for the CDR3 is TGTGCCAGCAGCTTGACAGGGGACACTGAAGCTTTCTTT.

V usage is TRBV2 and J usage is TRBJ2-1; no firm D call. The V gene lost 5 bases and the J gene lost 6 bases, with 20 bases spanning the gap. The CDR3 is 16 residues long. Germline loops: CDR1 SNHLY, CDR2 FYNNEI. The CDR3 is CASSRFQLNLVNEQFF. The CDR3 bases are TGTGCCAGCAGTCGGTTCCAGCTTAACCTCGTCAATGAGCAGTTCTTC.

V gene TRBV5-5 combines with J gene TRBJ2-2; possible D gene TRBD1, 6 bases. Germline CDR1 SGHKS, CDR2 YYEKEE (reference sequence). This CDR3 spans 17 amino acids. Trimming stripped 4 bases from V and 2 bases from J, with 18 bases between. CDR3 sequence: CASSPRLDSKNTGELFF. The CDR3 DNA reads TGTGCCAGCAGCCCCCGACTGGACAGCAAAAACACCGGGGAGCTGTTTTTT.

V and J are TRBV2 and TRBJ2-7, with D possibly TRBD1 on 6 matching bases. The germline V gene encodes CDR1 SNHLY and CDR2 FYNNEI. The CDR3 length is 12 residues. Trimming removed 5 bases from V and 4 bases from J, with 9 bases in between. The CDR3 is CASSLQGYEQYF. The CDR3 DNA reads as TGTGCCAGCAGTCTACAGGGTTACGAGCAGTACTTC.

A remark on this clone: This specimen includes other DNA sequences encoding the same CDR3. J is TRBJ2-7 and V is TRBV11-2; 9 bases match TRBD2. Trimming cost V 2 bases and J 2 bases; bases outside gene matches: 13. The CDR3 loop spans 18 amino acids. Germline assignment: CDR1 SGHAT and CDR2 FQNNGV. For the CDR3, the DNA is TGTGCCAGCAGCTTAAGAGGGGGTGGGGCTAGCGGGACCTACGAGCAGTACTTC. Residues: CASSLRGGGASGTYEQYF.

V and J are TRBV6-1 and TRBJ1-2; no definite D call. There are 15 residues in the CDR3. The V end was cut by 6 bases, the J end by 2 bases, with 16 bases between. In germline, CDR1 is MNHNS, CDR2 SASEGT. CDR3 sequence: CASSPHTDVNYGYTF. The CDR3 nucleotides read TGTGCCAGCAGCCCTCATACGGACGTCAACTATGGCTACACCTTC.

This chain uses TRBV5-4 with TRBJ1-1; D possibly corresponds to TRBD1 (5 bases). Germline V gene lookup returns CDR1 SGHNT and CDR2 YYREEE (reference sequence). V was pared by 3 bases and J by 8 bases, with 20 bases between. There are 15 residues in the CDR3. The CDR3 sequence: CASSSGTGYYPEAFF. In DNA form, the CDR3 reads TGTGCCAGCAGCTCCGGGACGGGATATTACCCCGAAGCTTTCTTT. Full variable domain (rest looked up from reference TRBV5-4 and TRBJ1-1): ETGVTQSPTHLIKTRGQQVTLRCSSQSGHNTVSWYQQALGQGPQFIFQYYREEENGRGNFPPRFSGLQFPNYSSELNVNALELDDSALYLCASSSGTGYYPEAFFGQGTRLTVV.

This clone was seen once. The V gene is TRBV6-1, the J gene TRBJ2-7; D might be TRBD2 (5 bases). The CDR3 contains 13 residues. The germline V gene has CDR1 MNHNS and CDR2 SASEGT. With 7 bases removed from V and 5 bases from J, the gap between germline ends came to 15 bases. CDR3 amino acids: CASTRERGHEQYF. The CDR3 nucleotides read TGTGCCAGCACGAGGGAGCGCGGTCACGAGCAGTACTTC.

The chain carries TRBV4-2 and TRBJ2-3; no clear D gene. Germline CDR1 reads LGHNA; CDR2 reads YNFKEQ. The CDR3 runs 13 residues. V lost 0 bases to trimming and J lost 5 bases, with 6 bases between them. CDR3 residues: CASSQDQRDTQYF. The CDR3 DNA reads TGTGCCAGCAGCCAAGATCAGAGAGATACGCAGTATTTT.

CDR3 protein: CASSQGTEPFDGYTF. In nucleotides, the CDR3 is TGCGCCAGCAGCCAAGGGACGGAACCGTTCGATGGCTACACCTTC. The chain is built from TRBV4-1 and TRBJ1-2, with D unresolved. CDR1 MGHRA and CDR2 YSYEKL come from the germline V gene. This CDR3 has 15 residues. The V end lost 1 base, the J end lost 6 bases, and 15 bases lay between the germline ends.

This sequence joins TRBV11-2 and TRBJ2-2; D unresolved. The CDR3 contains 17 residues. CDR1 and CDR2 from the germline V gene are SGHAT and FQNNGV. V was pared by 0 bases and J by 6 bases, with 17 bases between. CDR3 loop: CASSLDISRYRPGELFF. For the CDR3, the DNA is TGTGCCAGCAGCTTAGATATAAGCAGATATCGTCCCGGGGAGCTGTTTTTT.

The gene calls are TRBV30 and TRBJ2-2; maybe TRBD2 (6 bases). Germline CDR1 GTSNPN, CDR2 SVGIG (reference sequence). Trimming removed 4 bases at V and 7 bases at J, with 19 bases between. The CDR3 has 15 residues. CDR3 nucleotides: TGTGCCTGGAACTTCCAAGTAGCGGCCCTCGGGGAGCTGTTTTTT. Translated, it gives CAWNFQVAALGELFF. Combining the CDR3 with reference TRBV30 and TRBJ2-2 gives the whole variable domain SQTIHQWPATLVQPVGSPLSLECTVEGTSNPNLYWYRQAAGRGLQLLFYSVGIGQISSEVPQNLSASRPQDRQFILSSKKLLLSDSGFYLCAWNFQVAALGELFFGEGSRLTVL.

The sample holds a few counts of this clone. V and J are TRBV6-6 and TRBJ1-6, with a tentative D call TRBD1 (6 bases). The CDR3 sequence is 14 residues long. Deletions cut 6 bases from V and 7 bases from J, with 13 bases between. The germline V gene encodes CDR1 MNHNY and CDR2 SVGAGI (reference sequence). As DNA, the CDR3 is TGTGCCAGCAGAAACGGACAGAGGAATTCACCCCTCCACTTT. Translating gives CASRNGQRNSPLHF.

J is TRBJ1-3 and V is TRBV4-2; no clear D gene. The CDR3 length is 15 residues. The V end lost 2 bases, the J end lost 2 bases, and 10 bases lay between the germline ends. The V gene's germline CDR1 is LGHNA and CDR2 YNFKEQ. The CDR3 nucleotides are TGTGCCAGCAGCCAAACTCCGGGGACTGGAAACACCATATATTTT. Protein: CASSQTPGTGNTIYF.

The rearrangement uses TRBV29-1 and TRBJ2-5, with D tentatively TRBD1 (6 bases). From germline, CDR1 is SQVTM and CDR2 ANQGSEA. The CDR3 covers 11 residues. Between the trimmed V and J ends, which lost 7 bases and 12 bases, there was a span of 18 bases. The CDR3 DNA sequence: TGCAGCGGGGGTTATTGGGACATGGAGTACTTC. Its protein is CSGGYWDMEYF.

The chain employs TRBV2 and TRBJ2-5; TRBD1 agrees at 8 bases. Per germline, CDR1 SNHLY and CDR2 FYNNEI. V dropped 0 bases and J dropped 6; count of bases not matched to a gene: 12. The CDR3 totals 17 residues. The DNA of the CDR3 is TGTGCCAGCAGTGAAGCGCTGACAGGGGCCTCCCTGAAGACCCAGTACTTC. Amino acid sequence: CASSEALTGASLKTQYF.

V usage is TRBV14 and J usage is TRBJ2-1; tentative D call: TRBD1 (6 bases). The CDR3 has 13 amino acids. The germline gives CDR1 SGHDN, CDR2 FVKESK. The V and J ends lost 2 bases and 9 bases respectively, with 11 bases between them. For the CDR3, the DNA is TGTGCCAGCAGCCAACTACAGGGTGGTGAGCAGTTCTTC. This gives the protein CASSQLQGGEQFF.

The chain joins TRBV18 to TRBJ1-1; D is possibly TRBD1 (5 bases). Per the germline V gene, CDR1 is KGHSH and CDR2 is LQKENI. Trimming took off 3 bases at V and 1 base at J, with 9 bases between the two ends. CDR3 length equals 14 residues. Here the CDR3 DNA reads TGTGCCAGCTCACCCGAGACAGCGAACACTGAAGCTTTCTTT. Amino acid sequence: CASSPETANTEAFF.

CDR3 in amino acids: CASSATAQPPDTQYF. Here the CDR3 DNA reads TGTGCCAGCAGCGCTACAGCCCAGCCGCCAGATACGCAGTATTTT. This rearrangement joins TRBV5-5 to TRBJ2-3; no definite D call. This CDR3 has 15 amino acids. The V gene lost 4 bases and the J gene lost 4 bases, with 16 bases spanning the gap. Germline V gives CDR1 SGHKS, CDR2 YYEKEE (reference sequence). Full variable domain (rest looked up from reference TRBV5-5 and TRBJ2-3): DAGVTQSPTHLIKTRGQQVTLRCSPISGHKSVSWYQQVLGQGPQFIFQYYEKEERGRGNFPDRFSARQFPNYSSELNVNALLLGDSALYLCASSATAQPPDTQYFGPGTRLTVL.

The chain recombines TRBV28 with TRBJ2-5; possible D gene TRBD1, 6 bases. The end of the DNA is better explained by TRBJ2-7, so the J call may be wrong. The CDR3 loop spans 13 amino acids. Germline CDR1 and CDR2: MDHEN and SYDVKM. The CDR3 sequence is CASLLQGSYEQYF. The CDR3 nucleotides are TGTGCCAGCCTTTTACAGGGCTCCTACGAGCAGTACTTC.

J is TRBJ1-1 and V is TRBV12-5, with 7 bases that match TRBD1. This CDR3 has 15 residues. Losses at the gene ends were 6 bases for V and 0 bases for J; bases not matched to a gene: 7. CDR1 and CDR2 (germline): LGHNT, FRNRAP. In DNA, the CDR3 is TGTGCTAGTGGCCGGCCAGGGGGGATGAACACTGAAGCTTTCTTT. Protein sequence: CASGRPGGMNTEAFF.

The table lists this clone with a few counts. This chain connects TRBV7-2 to TRBJ2-1; 8 bases agree with TRBD2. Germline V gene sequence: CDR1 SGHTA, CDR2 FQGNSA. Unmatched junction bases numbered 13, after V lost 8 bases and J lost 7 bases. CDR3 size: 15 residues. The CDR3 loop is CASCTRGGGANEQFF. DNA for the CDR3: TGTGCCAGCTGCACCCGGGGGGGAGGGGCAAATGAGCAGTTCTTC.

This clone appeared once. J is TRBJ2-2 and V is TRBV7-8; D might be TRBD2 (5 bases). CDR1 is SGHVS and CDR2 is FQNEAQ in the germline V gene. CDR3 length: 15 amino acids. V lost 3 bases and J lost 2, with 10 bases in between. The CDR3 loop reads CASSFAGGNTGELFF. DNA for the CDR3: TGTGCCAGCAGCTTTGCGGGTGGTAACACCGGGGAGCTGTTTTTT.

This clone was counted a single time. J is TRBJ1-2 and V is TRBV19; D remains ambiguous. CDR1 LNHDA and CDR2 SQIVND come from the germline V gene (reference sequence). V was clipped by 4 bases and J by 1 base, with 13 bases between them. This CDR3 is 15 amino acids long. For the CDR3, the DNA is TGTGCCAGTAGTAGCCGGACTGACTATAACTATGGCTACACCTTC. It codes for CASSSRTDYNYGYTF.

The chain carries TRBV6-5 and TRBJ1-1; TRBD1 agrees at 7 bases. The CDR3 has 14 residues. The trim removed 4 bases at V and 6 bases at J, leaving 8 bases unmatched. The germline V gene has CDR1 MNHEY and CDR2 SVGAGI. Here the CDR3 reads CASSFTGERAEAFF. The CDR3 DNA is TGTGCCAGCAGTTTTACAGGGGAAAGGGCTGAAGCTTTCTTT.

V gene TRBV19 combines with J gene TRBJ2-5; D uncertain. V shed 3 bases and J shed 5 bases, with 10 bases lying between them. Germline V gives CDR1 LNHDA, CDR2 SQIVND (reference sequence). CDR3 length: 13 amino acids. DNA of the CDR3: TGTGCCAGTAGTATTAATAGGGTTGAGACCCAGTACTTC. Its translation is CASSINRVETQYF.